The TCR beta chain described here comes from a study of identical twins. In this sample, this clonotype turned up many times. TCRdb re-derived calls from the 5' RACE reads in MiXCR, one entry per CDR3 protein. This sample has hundreds of thousands of distinct CDR3 sequences, with over 8.5% found just once. CDR3 length: 15 amino acids. V gave up 0 bases and J gave up 3 bases, with 11 bases separating them. Germline V gene data show CDR1 as SGHRS and CDR2 as YFSETQ. These records were also assigned to another study, of yellow fever vaccine responses in identical twins.

This chain uses TRBV5-1 with TRBJ2-3, with D perhaps assigned TRBD1 or TRBD2 (5 bases each). The specimen sequenced was PBMCs. The TCR sequence derives from a woman aged 18-30 years in good health. This chain's CDR3 is CASSLAGARTDTQYF. The CDR3 nucleotides are TGCGCCAGCAGCTTGGCCGGGGCGAGAACAGATACGCAGTATTTT.